The T cell receptor beta chain under discussion was sequenced for a study of cytomegalovirus exposure and HLA in healthy donors. Study-level results: In a later analysis, a genetic analysis reported fewer productive-TCR N-insertions in an Asian-associated ancestry cluster than the cohort average. Approximately 18,000 TCR beta sequences were associated with HLA alleles at 0.05 false discovery rate in a later analysis. In a later analysis, V- and J-gene trimming of beta chains associated with a DCLRE1C missense variant, replicated independently.

This clone occurred a few times. What it binds is not known. Trimming removed 4 bases from V and 5 bases from J; junction bases left unmatched: 4. Germline CDR1 KGHSH, CDR2 LQKENI. This CDR3 has 13 amino acids. The PCR had 60 Vbeta and 13 Jbeta primers. TCRdb keeps only in-frame clones here, not all; method: immunoSEQ multiplex PCR. The sample yields some 130,000 clones, 65% to 90% seen once. The TCR originated in a man aged 18 to 30 in good health and CMV-seronegative. This chain connects TRBV18 to TRBJ1-1; 7 nucleotides agree with TRBD1. The material sequenced was PBMCs. The chain's CDR3 is CASSLNRGTEAFF. The CDR3 DNA is TGTGCCAGCTCACTAAACAGGGGTACTGAAGCTTTCTTT. The entire variable domain, with the rest obtained from reference TRBV18 and TRBJ1-1, is as follows: NAGVMQNPRHLVRRRGQEARLRCSPMKGHSHVYWYRQLPEEGLKFMVYLQKENIIDESGMPKERFSAEFPKEGPSILRIQQVVRGDSAAYFCASSLNRGTEAFFGQGTRLTVV.